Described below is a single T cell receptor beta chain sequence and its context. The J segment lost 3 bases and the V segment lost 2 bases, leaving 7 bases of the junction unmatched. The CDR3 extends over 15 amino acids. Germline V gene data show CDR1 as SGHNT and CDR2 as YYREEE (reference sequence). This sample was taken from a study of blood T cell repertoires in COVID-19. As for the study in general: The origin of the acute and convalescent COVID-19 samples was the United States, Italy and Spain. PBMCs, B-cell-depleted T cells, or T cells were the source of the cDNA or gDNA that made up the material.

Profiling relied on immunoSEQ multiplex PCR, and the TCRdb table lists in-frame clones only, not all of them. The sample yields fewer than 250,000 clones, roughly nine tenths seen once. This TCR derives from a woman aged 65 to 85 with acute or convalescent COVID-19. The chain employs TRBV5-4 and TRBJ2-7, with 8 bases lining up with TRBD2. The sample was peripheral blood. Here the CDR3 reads CASSFGAGESYEQYF. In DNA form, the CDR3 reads TGTGCCAGCAGCTTTGGAGCGGGGGAGAGCTACGAGCAGTACTTC.